The 15 T cell receptor beta chains below were found in one sample sequenced in a study of blood T cell repertoires in COVID-19. Profiled with immunoSEQ multiplex PCR; TCRdb holds only in-frame clones, not every one. The sample contains fewer than 200,000 clones, 65% to 85% of which appear only once. What was sequenced was PBMCs or T cells enriched from blood (not recorded which). The receptors originated from a woman in her fifties or sixties in a cohort exposed to, infected with or recovered from COVID-19 (not recorded which).

CDR3 loop: CASSFTPDRGYVEAFF. CDR3 sequence (DNA): TGTGCCAGCAGCTTCACCCCGGACAGGGGGTATGTTGAAGCTTTCTTT. The V and J genes are TRBV28 and TRBJ1-1, with TRBD1 identical over 10 bases. The trim removed 6 bases at V and 7 bases at J, leaving 14 bases unmatched. The germline V gene encodes CDR1 MDHEN and CDR2 SYDVKM. The CDR3 totals 16 residues.

This clone is a singleton in its sample. One junction end does not reproduce the germline sequence, and a read error may be involved. This chain joins TRBV7-7 and TRBJ2-7; maybe TRBD2 (6 bases). CDR1 and CDR2 (germline): SSHAT, FNYEAQ (reference sequence). This CDR3 has 15 residues. The CDR3 DNA sequence: TGTGCTAGCAGCGCGGGACGCAAGCCGACCTACGAGCAGTACTTC. Amino acids: CASSAGRKPTYEQYF.

The chain has TRBV27 and TRBJ1-2, with no clear D. This CDR3 comprises 17 residues. Germline V gene data show CDR1 as MNHEY and CDR2 as SMNVEV (reference sequence). The V and J ends lost 6 bases and 1 base respectively, with 21 bases between them. Here the CDR3 DNA reads TGTGCCAGCAGCCCCTTCCGGAGCTTAGTCCTTAACTATGGCTACACCTTC. It codes for CASSPFRSLVLNYGYTF.

The chain links TRBV7-2 to TRBJ1-3; D gene unclear. Trimming stripped 1 base from V and 3 bases from J, with 7 bases between. Germline loops: CDR1 SGHTA, CDR2 FQGNSA. The CDR3 runs 14 residues. In nucleotides, the CDR3 is TGTGCCAGCAGCTTAGAGGGAGGTGGAAACACCATATATTTT. Protein product: CASSLEGGGNTIYF.

This chain's CDR3 is CASTPSPTGWTANYGYTF. CDR3 DNA: TGTGCCAGTACCCCATCCCCTACAGGGTGGACCGCTAACTATGGCTACACCTTC. The chain links TRBV19 to TRBJ1-2, with D maybe TRBD1 (6 bases). Trimming cost V 7 bases and J 0 bases, with 24 bases left between them. The CDR3 is 18 residues long. Germline CDR1 LNHDA, CDR2 SQIVND (reference sequence).

This sequence joins TRBV28 and TRBJ1-2, with a possible D match to TRBD1 (6 bases). In germline, CDR1 is MDHEN, CDR2 SYDVKM. Trimming took 3 bases from V and 4 from J, leaving 15 bases between them. CDR3 length equals 15 residues. This CDR3 reads CASSFNTGSAYGYTF. The CDR3 DNA sequence: TGTGCCAGCAGTTTTAATACAGGGAGCGCCTATGGCTACACCTTC.

This chain uses TRBV5-4 with TRBJ2-3; the D gene is possibly TRBD2 (6 bases). The CDR3 has 16 amino acids. Trimming left V 2 bases short and J 1 base short, with 14 bases between. CDR1 SGHNT and CDR2 YYREEE come from the germline V gene (reference sequence). The CDR3 coding sequence is TGTGCCAGCAGCTTTCCCGGGGGTCCCCGCACAGATACGCAGTATTTT. Protein: CASSFPGGPRTDTQYF.

This chain uses TRBV4-1 with TRBJ2-1; 8 nucleotides match TRBD2. This CDR3 has 15 amino acids. J gave up 4 bases and V 0 bases, and 2 bases lay outside the gene matches. CDR1 MGHRA and CDR2 YSYEKL come from the germline V gene. In nucleotides, the CDR3 is TGCGCCAGCAGCCAAGAACTAGCGGAATACAATGAGCAGTTCTTC. Its translation is CASSQELAEYNEQFF.

V is TRBV4-2 and J is TRBJ1-4; D remains ambiguous. CDR1 and CDR2 (germline): LGHNA, YNFKEQ. Trimming cost V 0 bases and J 2 bases, with 7 bases left between them. This CDR3 comprises 15 residues. As DNA, the CDR3 is TGTGCCAGCAGCCAAGATTCGGGGACTAATGAAAAACTGTTTTTT. Protein product: CASSQDSGTNEKLFF.

This chain joins TRBV11-2 and TRBJ1-4; D is possibly TRBD1 (5 bases). The V and J ends lost 0 bases and 12 bases respectively, with 11 bases between them. Per the germline V gene, CDR1 is SGHAT and CDR2 is FQNNGV. The CDR3 contains 13 residues. This chain's CDR3 is CASSLDRDSELFF. The DNA for the CDR3 is TGTGCCAGCAGCTTAGATAGGGACTCGGAACTGTTTTTT.

The chain links TRBV7-2 to TRBJ2-7; 10 nucleotides align to TRBD2. V dropped 4 bases and J dropped 2; count of bases not matched to a gene: 5. The germline CDR1 and CDR2 sequences are SGHTA and FQGNSA. The CDR3 has 15 amino acids. The chain's CDR3 is CASSSSLAGPYEQYF. The CDR3 nucleotides are TGTGCCAGCAGCTCTTCACTAGCGGGACCCTACGAGCAGTACTTC. Together with reference TRBV7-2 and TRBJ2-7, the CDR3 gives the full variable domain: GAGVSQSPSNKVTEKGKDVELRCDPISGHTALYWYRQSLGQGLEFLIYFQGNSAPDKSGLPSDRFSAERTGGSVSTLTIQRTQQEDSAVYLCASSSSLAGPYEQYFGPGTRLTVT.

This clone came up many times. V is TRBV30 and J is TRBJ2-1; TRBD2 aligns across 8 bases. Losses at the gene ends were 2 bases for V and 4 bases for J; bases not matched to a gene: 13. In germline, CDR1 is GTSNPN, CDR2 SVGIG (reference sequence). The length of the CDR3 is 17 residues. Here the CDR3 DNA reads TGTGCCTGGAGTTCAGGGGCGGGGGTAGCGGGGTACAATGAGCAGTTCTTC. This sequence encodes CAWSSGAGVAGYNEQFF.

The J gene is TRBJ2-1, the V gene TRBV7-6; TRBD1 matches 7 bases. The germline CDR1 and CDR2 sequences are SGHVS and FNYEAQ. Trimming took 5 bases from V and 7 from J; bases not matched to a gene: 8. CDR3 length: 14 residues. The CDR3 sequence is CASSPRQGRNEQFF. The CDR3 coding sequence is TGTGCCAGCAGCCCACGACAGGGAAGGAATGAGCAGTTCTTC. Drawing the rest from reference TRBV7-6 and TRBJ2-1, the complete variable domain is GAGVSQSPRYKVTKRGQDVALRCDPISGHVSLYWYRQALGQGPEFLTYFNYEAQQDKSGLPNDRFSAERPEGSISTLTIQRTEQRDSAMYRCASSPRQGRNEQFFGPGTRLTVL.

CDR3 in amino acids: CASSLGLGRGRWDEQYF. Written as DNA, the CDR3 is TGCGCCAGCAGCCTGGGCTTAGGGCGGGGGCGCTGGGACGAGCAGTACTTC. V and J are TRBV5-1 and TRBJ2-7; D may be TRBD2 (7 bases). The CDR3 spans 17 residues. CDR1 is SGHRS and CDR2 is YFSETQ in the germline V gene. The ends were cut back, 4 bases at V and 5 bases at J, with 25 bases in the middle.

The genes are TRBV5-6 and TRBJ1-4; D not certain. Germline CDR1 is SGHDT and CDR2 is YYEEEE. V lost 0 bases and J 10 bases, leaving 13 bases between the germline ends. CDR3 length equals 14 residues. CDR3 nucleotides: TGTGCCAGCAGCTTGGGGTTCTCGGAGGGAAAACTGTTTTTT. This sequence encodes CASSLGFSEGKLFF.